This T cell receptor (beta chain) stems from a study of T-cell memory formation after mild COVID-19 (dated by TCRdb to about 2021). With regard to the full study: TCR sequence clusters from the two donors were found to be largely donor specific. T-cell clones expanding and contracting after mild COVID-19 in a couple of donors were tracked by longitudinal TCRalpha and TCRbeta repertoire sequencing. The cohort was made up of two young adult volunteers, one female and one male, who were previously healthy. On the study overall, not on this receptor specifically: Some responding clones were detected in pre-infection memory, which suggested that pre-existing cross-reactive memory T cells had joined the SARS-CoV-2 response. Contracting CD4+ clones were located mainly in the CM and EM memory subsets, whereas CD8+ clones were found to be enriched in EMRA. Clones that contracted from day 15 to 85 showed balanced CD4/CD8 phenotypes, whereas a second wave of clones that expanded from day 15 to 37 leaned towards CD4+. Whether the second-wave clones peaking on day 37 were SARS-CoV-2 specific was not confirmed. The study covered only two mild cases, and larger cohorts including severe cases with pre-infection samples were considered necessary.

Sequencing instrument: Illumina NovaSeq 6000. TCRalpha and TCRbeta cDNA libraries were constructed by 5'RACE with constant-segment primers, with sample barcodes and unique molecular identifiers being introduced. Trizol reagent was used to extract RNA from every sample. The libraries were amplified in two PCR steps, and the second step added a second sample barcode and Illumina TruSeq adapters. The libraries were sequenced on an Illumina NovaSeq using 2 x 150 bp paired-end reads. From the authors' description of their analysis: Reads were demultiplexed and collapsed into UMI-guided consensus sequences with migec v1.2.7. Using mixcr v2.1.11, UMI consensuses were aligned to TRA and TRB V and J templates and then assembled into clonotypes. Clonotypes were classified as expanded or contracted when called significant by both edgeR and NoisET, with noise models trained on biological replicates. For edgeR calls, the cutoffs were a false discovery rate-adjusted p below 0.01 and a log2 fold-change threshold of 1. As an exploratory analysis of dynamics, PCA with hierarchical clustering was applied to max-normalized trajectories of the 1000 most abundant clonotypes. The CD4 or CD8 phenotype of responding clones was assigned using the separately sequenced CD4+ and CD8+ repertoires. TCRdb handled the public reads itself, with Q25 trimming in fastp and clone calling in MiXCR, and kept productive beta chains. Every distinct CDR3 protein forms one entry, paired with its most common genes and DNA. TCRdb's processing, not the authors', yielded these V and J calls. This sample gives fewer than 300,000 distinct CDR3 sequences in total; over 15% of them show up just once. More than 20% of the sample goes to the ten largest clones.

Ficoll-Paque density gradient centrifugation was the method used to isolate PBMCs. Including the terminal cysteine and phenylalanine, the CDR3 comprises 14 residues. The retained sequence is limited to the CDR3, 42 bases, with the frame set at the first base. Trimming takes 5 bases off V and 4 bases off J; junction bases not matched to a gene: 5. CDR1 and CDR2, looked up from the germline V gene (reference sequence), are DFQATT and SNEGSKA. This clonotype was observed many times. There is no known antigen for this receptor. Base qualities are missing; no much larger clone stands one base away. This sequence originates from a man younger than 30 who had mild COVID-19 (a few samples of this study predate the infection). The sample titles of this study are shuffled in the database, so cell type and time point are left out; the donor was told from shared clones. The source material was PBMCs or a T cell subset sorted from them (not recorded which). In this chain, TRBV20-1 is recombined with TRBJ2-2, with TRBD2 identical over 9 junction bases. In nucleotide form, the sequence is TGCAGTGCTTTAGCGGGGGAACGCACCGGGGAGCTGTTTTTT. Translation gives CSALAGERTGELFF.